Here is one T cell receptor (beta chain) with its context. The repertoire was sequenced with immunoSEQ multiplex PCR; TCRdb's copy has only in-frame clones and lacks some. The sample yields more than 100,000 clones, around 92% seen once. The sample is drawn from a study of blood T cell repertoires in COVID-19. Study background: Samples of COVID-19 (acute and convalescent) were obtained from the United States, Italy and Spain.

From germline, CDR1 is LNHDA and CDR2 SQIVND (reference sequence). The V end lost 5 bases, the J end lost 2 bases, and 16 bases lay between the germline ends. The CDR3 loop spans 16 amino acids. This sequence joins TRBV19 and TRBJ1-5, with D perhaps matching TRBD1 (6 bases). This sequence originates from a woman aged 55-69 years with acute or convalescent COVID-19. The material sequenced was peripheral blood. In DNA form, the CDR3 reads TGTGCCAGTAGTTTCGGGACATCTGGGGGCAATCAGCCCCAGCATTTT. This sequence encodes CASSFGTSGGNQPQHF.